This T cell receptor (beta chain) stems from a study of blood T cell repertoires in COVID-19 (dated by TCRdb to between 2020 and 2021). Background on the whole study: Samples covering the acute and convalescent phases of COVID-19 were provided by collaborators in the United States, Italy and Spain. The material from the prospective study consisted of cDNA or gDNA derived from T cells, B-cell-depleted T cells, or PBMCs. Deeply sampled blood TCRbeta repertoires from subjects exposed to, actively infected with, or recovered from COVID-19 were included in the dataset. The repertoires were made available in a free public database intended to serve as a resource for research on the immune response to SARS-CoV-2. Samples were obtained from the ongoing ImmuneRACE study (first 160 participants) and from about 1,300 subjects provided by 6 global collaborators. Nearly every sample came with metadata listing a de-identified subject ID, COVID-19 status, age in years and sex. Where available, HLA class I and class II types were obtained from metadata supplied by the sample provider rather than from assay-based typing. Study-wide findings and limitations: How much clinical and demographic metadata was included differed by source and by participant, and the metadata was provided uncurated.

With regard to this clone: Its binding antigen is unknown. Nothing much larger sits one base from this clone, and base qualities are not available.

Each collaborating institution followed its own protocols to collect whole blood in K2EDTA tubes. For TCRbeta analysis, collaborators shipped samples as frozen whole blood, isolated PBMCs, or DNA extracted from either of those sample types. TCRbeta CDR3 regions were amplified from genomic DNA using the immunoSEQ Assay, a bias-controlled multiplex PCR. Per the original workflow: Nucleated cell counts per sample were estimated from amplification of reference gene primers within the assay. To quantify the absolute abundance of each unique TCRbeta CDR3 rearrangement, sequence reads were collapsed and filtered. For each sample, productive Simpson clonality was calculated as the square root of Simpson's diversity index across productive rearrangements. Entries here come from immuneACCESS through TCRdb and include only in-frame sequences with V and J called. Some clones fail to appear in such tables; in the studies checked, an unresolved V gene covers under half of the shortfall, and the cause of the remainder is unknown. That table is the source of V, J and clone size, and D and trimming were worked out from the DNA. The sample contains approximately 25,000 clones, around three quarters of them found a single time. The biggest ten clones account for 43% of the sample.

Cut back by 5 bases and 8 bases, the V and J ends lie 18 bases apart. The CDR3, from cysteine to phenylalanine, totals 14 residues. Kept here is only the CDR3 DNA, which spans 42 bases and is read in frame from base 1. CDR1 and CDR2 were assigned from the germline V gene as SGHVS and FQNEAQ. Material: peripheral blood. Here the chain combines TRBV7-8 and TRBJ1-2; a confident D gene designation cannot be given. This TCR derives from a woman older than 75 with acute or convalescent COVID-19. The DNA is TGTGCCAGCAGCCCCTGGGCCCGTTCAAACGGCTACACCTTC. Protein translation: CASSPWARSNGYTF.